A selection of T cell receptor beta chains follows, all from one sample in a study of early T cells in non-severe SARS-CoV-2 infection. TCRdb reprocessed the 5' RACE reads with MiXCR, giving one entry per CDR3 protein. Altogether 70,000 to 95,000 distinct CDR3 sequences are present, 11% to 15% being singletons, with the ten largest covering over 9.5%. Material: whole blood. These TCRs come from an adult who was a healthcare worker with PCR-confirmed SARS-CoV-2 infection or an uninfected control (not recorded which). Both conserved end residues are part of each CDR3. Fields, in order: CDR3 protein, CDR3 DNA, D gene, J gene, clone size, V gene. D genes are given only for firm matches. Only some rows state a clone size, as once, few, many or a class for expanded clones.

CDR3 protein: CASSWTGDATPLHF; CDR3 DNA: TGTGCCAGCAGCTGGACAGGTGATGCTACTCCCCTCCACTTT; D gene: TRBD1; J gene: TRBJ1-6; clone size: many; V gene: TRBV5-6
CDR3 protein: CASSRDRGYNEQFF; CDR3 DNA: TGTGCCAGCAGCCGGGACAGGGGATACAATGAGCAGTTCTTC; D gene: TRBD1; J gene: TRBJ2-1; clone size: few; V gene: TRBV11-3
CDR3 protein: CASSPIGNEQFF; CDR3 DNA: TGTGCCAGCAGCCCGATCGGGAATGAGCAGTTCTTC; D gene: .; J gene: TRBJ2-1; clone size: .; V gene: TRBV3-1
CDR3 protein: CASSQASNTDTQYF; CDR3 DNA: TGCGCCAGCAGCCAGGCTAGCAACACAGATACGCAGTATTTT; D gene: .; J gene: TRBJ2-3; clone size: .; V gene: TRBV4-3
CDR3 protein: CASSSRGSGANVLTF; CDR3 DNA: TGTGCCAGCAGTTCCCGGGGCTCTGGGGCCAACGTCCTGACTTTC; D gene: .; J gene: TRBJ2-6; clone size: few; V gene: TRBV6-2/TRBV6-3
CDR3 protein: CASSPSGGSPLHF; CDR3 DNA: TGTGCCAGCAGTCCTTCAGGGGGATCACCCCTCCACTTT; D gene: TRBD1; J gene: TRBJ1-6; clone size: few; V gene: TRBV6-6
CDR3 protein: CATSDPGTANTGELFF; CDR3 DNA: TGTGCCACCAGTGATCCTGGGACAGCGAACACCGGGGAGCTGTTTTTT; D gene: TRBD1; J gene: TRBJ2-2; clone size: .; V gene: TRBV24-1
CDR3 protein: CASGPGGGTYEQYF; CDR3 DNA: TGTGCTAGTGGTCCCGGAGGGGGAACCTACGAGCAGTACTTC; D gene: .; J gene: TRBJ2-7; clone size: few; V gene: TRBV12-5
CDR3 protein: CASSIGTEETQYF; CDR3 DNA: TGTGCCAGCTCGATTGGCACGGAAGAGACCCAGTACTTC; D gene: .; J gene: TRBJ2-5; clone size: once; V gene: TRBV12-3/TRBV12-4
CDR3 protein: CASSSSGGNTEAFF; CDR3 DNA: TGTGCCAGCAGCTCGTCGGGGGGAAACACTGAAGCTTTCTTT; D gene: .; J gene: TRBJ1-1; clone size: many; V gene: TRBV7-3
CDR3 protein: CASSDRGTVFSTDTQYF; CDR3 DNA: TGTGCCAGCAGCGACAGGGGTACGGTCTTCAGCACAGATACGCAGTATTTT; D gene: TRBD1; J gene: TRBJ2-3; clone size: .; V gene: TRBV9
CDR3 protein: CASSYPFGGSSYEQYF; CDR3 DNA: TGTGCCAGCAGTTACCCCTTTGGGGGGAGCTCCTACGAGCAGTACTTC; D gene: .; J gene: TRBJ2-7; clone size: few; V gene: TRBV6-2/TRBV6-3
CDR3 protein: CASSFYSGGAHYGYTF; CDR3 DNA: TGTGCCAGCAGTTTTTACTCAGGGGGCGCCCACTATGGCTACACCTTC; D gene: TRBD1; J gene: TRBJ1-2; clone size: .; V gene: TRBV12-3/TRBV12-4
CDR3 protein: CASSEGGSGANVLTF; CDR3 DNA: TGTGCCAGCAGTGAAGGGGGATCTGGGGCCAACGTCCTGACTTTC; D gene: .; J gene: TRBJ2-6; clone size: few; V gene: TRBV6-1
CDR3 protein: CASTPWGQLAFF; CDR3 DNA: TGTGCCAGCACTCCATGGGGACAGTTGGCTTTCTTT; D gene: TRBD1; J gene: TRBJ1-1; clone size: .; V gene: TRBV6-1
CDR3 protein: CASSFASGLTNSPLHF; CDR3 DNA: TGTGCCAGCAGTTTCGCTTCCGGACTGACCAATTCACCCCTCCACTTT; D gene: .; J gene: TRBJ1-6; clone size: many; V gene: TRBV28
CDR3 protein: CASSLAILSYEQYF; CDR3 DNA: TGTGCCAGCAGCTTGGCCATTCTCTCCTACGAGCAGTACTTC; D gene: .; J gene: TRBJ2-7; clone size: many; V gene: TRBV7-6
CDR3 protein: CASQIRRESSLSGANVLTF; CDR3 DNA: TGTGCCAGCCAAATACGCCGGGAAAGTTCCCTCTCTGGGGCCAACGTCCTGACTTTC; D gene: .; J gene: TRBJ2-6; clone size: .; V gene: TRBV19
CDR3 protein: CASSWSRDTDTQYF; CDR3 DNA: TGTGCCAGCAGTTGGAGTAGGGACACAGATACGCAGTATTTT; D gene: .; J gene: TRBJ2-3; clone size: .; V gene: TRBV12-3/TRBV12-4
CDR3 protein: CASSQEGAGEKLFF; CDR3 DNA: TGCGCCAGCAGCCAAGAGGGCGCAGGTGAAAAACTGTTTTTT; D gene: .; J gene: TRBJ1-4; clone size: few; V gene: TRBV4-3
CDR3 protein: CSVAPWSDQTQYF; CDR3 DNA: TGCAGCGTTGCACCCTGGAGTGACCAGACCCAGTACTTC; D gene: .; J gene: TRBJ2-5; clone size: few; V gene: TRBV29-1
CDR3 protein: CASSVEPGSYEQYF; CDR3 DNA: TGTGCCAGCAGCGTAGAGCCCGGATCCTACGAGCAGTACTTC; D gene: .; J gene: TRBJ2-7; clone size: .; V gene: TRBV9
CDR3 protein: CASTGDFNQPQHF; CDR3 DNA: TGTGCCAGCACAGGGGACTTCAATCAGCCCCAGCATTTT; D gene: .; J gene: TRBJ1-5; clone size: few; V gene: TRBV12-3/TRBV12-4
CDR3 protein: CASSLGGISATEAFF; CDR3 DNA: TGTGCCAGCAGCTTAGGCGGAATTAGCGCCACTGAAGCTTTCTTT; D gene: .; J gene: TRBJ1-1; clone size: .; V gene: TRBV11-2
CDR3 protein: CASSSSGTGGETQYF; CDR3 DNA: TGTGCCAGCAGCTCTTCCGGGACAGGGGGGGAGACCCAGTACTTC; D gene: TRBD1; J gene: TRBJ2-5; clone size: few; V gene: TRBV7-2
CDR3 protein: CAIRTGPDQPQHF; CDR3 DNA: TGTGCCATCAGGACAGGGCCGGATCAGCCCCAGCATTTT; D gene: TRBD1; J gene: TRBJ1-5; clone size: many; V gene: TRBV10-3
CDR3 protein: CASSFAGQETQYF; CDR3 DNA: TGCGCCAGCAGCTTCGCAGGTCAAGAGACCCAGTACTTC; D gene: .; J gene: TRBJ2-5; clone size: few; V gene: TRBV5-1
CDR3 protein: CASSQVIDAEAFF; CDR3 DNA: TGTGCCAGCAGCCAAGTAATAGACGCTGAAGCTTTCTTT; D gene: .; J gene: TRBJ1-1; clone size: few; V gene: TRBV3-1
CDR3 protein: CASRNGPAGEQYF; CDR3 DNA: TGTGCCAGCAGGAACGGTCCGGCGGGGGAGCAGTACTTC; D gene: .; J gene: TRBJ2-7; clone size: few; V gene: TRBV7-9
CDR3 protein: CASRGTLRTEAFF; CDR3 DNA: TGTGCCAGCAGAGGGACTTTAAGAACTGAAGCTTTCTTT; D gene: .; J gene: TRBJ1-1; clone size: .; V gene: TRBV6-5
CDR3 protein: CSARGGRGPYETQYF; CDR3 DNA: TGCAGTGCTAGAGGAGGCAGGGGGCCTTATGAGACCCAGTACTTC; D gene: TRBD1; J gene: TRBJ2-5; clone size: few; V gene: TRBV20-1
CDR3 protein: CASSPHSEGDEQFF; CDR3 DNA: TGTGCCAGCAGTCCGCACTCGGAGGGGGATGAGCAGTTCTTC; D gene: .; J gene: TRBJ2-1; clone size: few; V gene: TRBV6-4
CDR3 protein: CSASLPRGTNQPQHF; CDR3 DNA: TGCAGTGCTAGCCTCCCCCGGGGAACCAATCAGCCCCAGCATTTT; D gene: .; J gene: TRBJ1-5; clone size: few; V gene: TRBV20-1
CDR3 protein: CASSESASGGAKQFF; CDR3 DNA: TGTGCCAGCAGTGAATCGGCTAGCGGGGGGGCCAAGCAGTTCTTC; D gene: TRBD2; J gene: TRBJ2-1; clone size: few; V gene: TRBV25-1
CDR3 protein: CASSLGGPGTDTQYF; CDR3 DNA: TGTGCCAGCAGCTTAGGGGGGCCGGGAACAGATACGCAGTATTTT; D gene: .; J gene: TRBJ2-3; clone size: few; V gene: TRBV5-4
CDR3 protein: CASSEGGQFFQPQHF; CDR3 DNA: TGTGCCAGCAGTGAAGGGGGACAGTTTTTTCAGCCCCAGCATTTT; D gene: TRBD1; J gene: TRBJ1-5; clone size: .; V gene: TRBV6-1
CDR3 protein: CASSRTGANVLTF; CDR3 DNA: TGTGCCAGCAGTCGGACGGGGGCCAACGTCCTGACTTTC; D gene: .; J gene: TRBJ2-6; clone size: .; V gene: TRBV13
CDR3 protein: CASPSGYTEAFF; CDR3 DNA: TGTGCCAGCCCTTCAGGGTACACTGAAGCTTTCTTT; D gene: .; J gene: TRBJ1-1; clone size: many; V gene: TRBV6-1
CDR3 protein: CSVPQGNEQFF; CDR3 DNA: TGCAGCGTCCCACAGGGTAATGAGCAGTTCTTC; D gene: .; J gene: TRBJ2-1; clone size: .; V gene: TRBV29-1
CDR3 protein: CASSDPPGELFF; CDR3 DNA: TGTGCCAGCAGTGATCCCCCCGGGGAGCTGTTTTTT; D gene: .; J gene: TRBJ2-2; clone size: few; V gene: TRBV2
CDR3 protein: CASIGRGTEAFF; CDR3 DNA: TGTGCCAGCATCGGACGCGGCACTGAAGCTTTCTTT; D gene: .; J gene: TRBJ1-1; clone size: many; V gene: TRBV6-6
CDR3 protein: CASSGLYTGELFF; CDR3 DNA: TGTGCCAGTAGTGGTCTTTACACCGGGGAGCTGTTTTTT; D gene: .; J gene: TRBJ2-2; clone size: .; V gene: TRBV19
CDR3 protein: CASSFTTASVGTYEQYF; CDR3 DNA: TGTGCCAGCAGCTTCACGACAGCCAGCGTCGGAACCTACGAGCAGTACTTC; D gene: .; J gene: TRBJ2-7; clone size: .; V gene: TRBV7-9
CDR3 protein: CASSEGPTVSSPLHF; CDR3 DNA: TGTGCCAGCAGTGAAGGCCCGACAGTGTCCTCACCCCTCCACTTT; D gene: .; J gene: TRBJ1-6; clone size: few; V gene: TRBV6-1
CDR3 protein: CASRGDWRKSSTDTQYF; CDR3 DNA: TGTGCCAGCAGAGGGGACTGGCGTAAGTCTAGCACAGATACGCAGTATTTT; D gene: .; J gene: TRBJ2-3; clone size: .; V gene: TRBV6-5
CDR3 protein: CASRIGGLADEQFF; CDR3 DNA: TGTGCCAGCAGAATAGGGGGACTAGCGGATGAGCAGTTCTTC; D gene: TRBD2; J gene: TRBJ2-1; clone size: .; V gene: TRBV12-3/TRBV12-4
CDR3 protein: CASSASRGKTDTQYF; CDR3 DNA: TGTGCCAGCAGCGCCTCCCGGGGGAAGACAGATACGCAGTATTTT; D gene: .; J gene: TRBJ2-3; clone size: few; V gene: TRBV11-2
CDR3 protein: CASREGNTEAFF; CDR3 DNA: TGTGCCAGCAGGGAAGGGAACACTGAAGCTTTCTTT; D gene: .; J gene: TRBJ1-1; clone size: .; V gene: TRBV6-2/TRBV6-3
CDR3 protein: CASSLEGSSYEQYF; CDR3 DNA: TGTGCCAGCAGTTTGGAGGGCAGCTCCTACGAGCAGTACTTC; D gene: .; J gene: TRBJ2-7; clone size: .; V gene: TRBV28
CDR3 protein: CASSLGGGDYGYTF; CDR3 DNA: TGTGCCAGCAGCTTGGGCGGGGGCGACTATGGCTACACCTTC; D gene: .; J gene: TRBJ1-2; clone size: .; V gene: TRBV5-6
CDR3 protein: CSVEVGTNTEAFF; CDR3 DNA: TGCAGCGTTGAAGTCGGGACAAACACTGAAGCTTTCTTT; D gene: .; J gene: TRBJ1-1; clone size: many; V gene: TRBV29-1
CDR3 protein: CASRGFSNQPQHF; CDR3 DNA: TGTGCCAGCAGGGGTTTCAGCAATCAGCCCCAGCATTTT; D gene: .; J gene: TRBJ1-5; clone size: .; V gene: TRBV6-2/TRBV6-3
CDR3 protein: CASSHNYGYTF; CDR3 DNA: TGTGCCAGCAGTCATAACTATGGCTACACCTTC; D gene: .; J gene: TRBJ1-2; clone size: many; V gene: TRBV2
CDR3 protein: CASSPLDTQYF; CDR3 DNA: TGTGCCAGCAGTCCCCTAGATACGCAGTATTTT; D gene: .; J gene: TRBJ2-3; clone size: few; V gene: TRBV6-6
CDR3 protein: CSAGGINEKLFF; CDR3 DNA: TGCAGCGCGGGGGGAATTAATGAAAAACTGTTTTTT; D gene: .; J gene: TRBJ1-4; clone size: .; V gene: TRBV29-1